What follows is one T cell receptor beta chain and its context. There are 14 residues in the CDR3. CDR1 and CDR2 from the germline V gene are MRHNA and SNTAGT. With V trimmed by 2 bases and J by 11 bases, 10 bases remained unmatched. The source of the sample is a study of blood T cell repertoires in COVID-19. Study-level background: The United States, Italy and Spain were the sources of the acute and convalescent COVID-19 samples.

This table comes from immunoSEQ multiplex PCR, and its TCRdb copy is limited to in-frame clones, with some not included. In the table there are approximately 260,000 clones, around 86% of which are singletons. The TCR was taken from a middle-aged woman with acute COVID-19. The sample comprised PBMCs or T cells enriched from blood (not recorded which). The chain couples TRBV6-4 to TRBJ2-7; TRBD2 matches at 9 bases. The DNA for the CDR3 is TGTGCCAGCAGTGACGGTGGTAGCGGGAGTTATAAGTACTTC. Encoded protein: CASSDGGSGSYKYF.